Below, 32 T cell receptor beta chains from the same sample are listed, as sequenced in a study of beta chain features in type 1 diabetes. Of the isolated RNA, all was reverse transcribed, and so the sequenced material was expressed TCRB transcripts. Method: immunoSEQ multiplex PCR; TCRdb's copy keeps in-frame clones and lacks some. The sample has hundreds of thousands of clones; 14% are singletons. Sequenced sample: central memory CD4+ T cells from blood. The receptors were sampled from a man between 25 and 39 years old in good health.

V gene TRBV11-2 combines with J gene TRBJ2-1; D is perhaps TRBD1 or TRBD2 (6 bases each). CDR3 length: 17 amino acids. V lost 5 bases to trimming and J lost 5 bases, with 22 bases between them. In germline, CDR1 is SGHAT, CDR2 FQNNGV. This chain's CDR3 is CASSLGTWGRTHNEQFF. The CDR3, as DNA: TGTGCCAGCAGCCTAGGGACTTGGGGGCGAACCCACAATGAGCAGTTCTTC.

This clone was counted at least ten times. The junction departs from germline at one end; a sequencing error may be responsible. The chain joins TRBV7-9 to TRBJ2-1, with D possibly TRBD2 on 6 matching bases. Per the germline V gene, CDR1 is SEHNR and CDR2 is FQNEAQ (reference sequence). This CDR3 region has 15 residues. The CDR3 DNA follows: TGTGCCAGCAGCCTAGCCCCGGGAGTAATGAATGAGCAGTTCTTC. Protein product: CASSLAPGVMNEQFF.

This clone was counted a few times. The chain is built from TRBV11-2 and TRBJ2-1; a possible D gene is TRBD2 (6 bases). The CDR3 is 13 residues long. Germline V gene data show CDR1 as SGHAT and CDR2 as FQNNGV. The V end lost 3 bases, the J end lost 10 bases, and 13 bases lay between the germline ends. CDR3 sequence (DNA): TGTGCCAGCAGCTTGGGGGAGGCTGGCGAGCAGTTCTTC. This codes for CASSLGEAGEQFF.

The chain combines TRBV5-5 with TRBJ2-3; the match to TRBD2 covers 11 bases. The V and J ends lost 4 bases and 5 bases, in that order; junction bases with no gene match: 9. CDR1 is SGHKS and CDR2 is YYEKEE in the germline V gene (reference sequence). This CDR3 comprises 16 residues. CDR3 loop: CASSISGRAGGDTQYF. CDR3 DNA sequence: TGTGCCAGCAGCATTAGCGGGAGGGCCGGGGGAGATACGCAGTATTTT.

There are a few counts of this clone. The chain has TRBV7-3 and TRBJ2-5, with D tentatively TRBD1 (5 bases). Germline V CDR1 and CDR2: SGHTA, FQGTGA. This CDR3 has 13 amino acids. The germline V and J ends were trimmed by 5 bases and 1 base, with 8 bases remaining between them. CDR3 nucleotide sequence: TGTGCCAGCAGCCAAGGGGCCCAAGAGACCCAGTACTTC. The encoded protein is CASSQGAQETQYF.

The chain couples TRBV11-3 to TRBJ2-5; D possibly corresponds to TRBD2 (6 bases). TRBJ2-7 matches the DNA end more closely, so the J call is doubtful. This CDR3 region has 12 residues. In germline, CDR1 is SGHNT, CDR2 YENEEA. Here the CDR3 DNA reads TGTGCCAACTCGGGGGACTCCTACGAGCAGTACTTC. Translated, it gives CANSGDSYEQYF.

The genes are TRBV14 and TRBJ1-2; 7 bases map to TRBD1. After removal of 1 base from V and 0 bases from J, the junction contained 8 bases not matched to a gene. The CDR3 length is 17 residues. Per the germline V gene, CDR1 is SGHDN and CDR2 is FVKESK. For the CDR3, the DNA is TGTGCCAGCAGCCAAGGCGGGGGGACAGTTCCTAACTATGGCTACACCTTC. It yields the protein CASSQGGGTVPNYGYTF.

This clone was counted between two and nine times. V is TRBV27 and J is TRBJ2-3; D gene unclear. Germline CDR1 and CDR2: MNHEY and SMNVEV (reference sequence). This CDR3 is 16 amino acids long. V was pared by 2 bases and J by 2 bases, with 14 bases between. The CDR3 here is CASSLAGGLTTDTQYF. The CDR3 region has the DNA TGTGCCAGCAGTTTAGCAGGTGGCCTTACCACAGATACGCAGTATTTT.

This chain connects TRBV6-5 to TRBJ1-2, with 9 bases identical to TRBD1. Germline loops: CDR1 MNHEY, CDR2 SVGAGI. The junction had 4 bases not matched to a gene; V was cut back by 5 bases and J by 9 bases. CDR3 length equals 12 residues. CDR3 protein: CASSGGQGRYTF. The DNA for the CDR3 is TGTGCCAGCAGTGGGGGACAGGGTCGCTACACCTTC.

Written as DNA, the CDR3 is TGTGCCAGCAGCTTAGGTTCACTAGCGGGAGGGTCCTACAATGAGCAGTTCTTC. Its protein product is CASSLGSLAGGSYNEQFF. The J gene is TRBJ2-1, the V gene TRBV11-2; 13 bases are shared with TRBD2. Losses at the gene ends were 1 base for V and 1 base for J; bases not matched to a gene: 4. CDR3 length: 18 amino acids. The germline V gene encodes CDR1 SGHAT and CDR2 FQNNGV.

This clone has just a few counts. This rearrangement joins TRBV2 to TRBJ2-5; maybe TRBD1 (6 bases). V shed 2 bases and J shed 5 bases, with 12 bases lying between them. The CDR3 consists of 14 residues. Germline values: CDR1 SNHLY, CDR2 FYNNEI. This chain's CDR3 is CASSERARGETQYF. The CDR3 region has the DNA TGTGCCAGCAGTGAAAGGGCGAGGGGGGAGACCCAGTACTTC.

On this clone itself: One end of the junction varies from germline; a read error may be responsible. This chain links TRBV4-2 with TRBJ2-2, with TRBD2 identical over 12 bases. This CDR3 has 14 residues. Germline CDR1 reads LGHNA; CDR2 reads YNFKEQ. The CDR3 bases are TGTGCCTGCAGACTAGCGGGAGTTACCGGGGAGCTGTTTTTT. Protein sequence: CACRLAGVTGELFF.

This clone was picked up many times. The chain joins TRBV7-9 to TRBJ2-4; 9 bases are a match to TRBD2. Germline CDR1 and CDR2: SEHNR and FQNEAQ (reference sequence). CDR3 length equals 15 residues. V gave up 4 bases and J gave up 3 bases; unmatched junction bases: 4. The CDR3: CASSSSGGSKNIQYF. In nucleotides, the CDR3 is TGTGCCAGCAGCTCGAGCGGGGGGAGCAAAAACATTCAGTACTTC.

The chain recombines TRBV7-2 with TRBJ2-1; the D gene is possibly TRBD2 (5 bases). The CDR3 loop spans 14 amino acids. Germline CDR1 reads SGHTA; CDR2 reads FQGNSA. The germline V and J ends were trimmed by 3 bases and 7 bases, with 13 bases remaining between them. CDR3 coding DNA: TGTGCCAGCAGCTTGGGAGTCAGCTGGAATGAGCAGTTCTTC. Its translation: CASSLGVSWNEQFF.

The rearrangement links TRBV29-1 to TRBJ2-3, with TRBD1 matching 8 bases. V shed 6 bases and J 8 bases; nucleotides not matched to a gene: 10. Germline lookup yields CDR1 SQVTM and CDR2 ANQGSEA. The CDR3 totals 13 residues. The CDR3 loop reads CSVLTLTGGTQYF. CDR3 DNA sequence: TGCAGCGTCCTGACGCTAACAGGGGGTACGCAGTATTTT.

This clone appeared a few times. The CDR3 here is CASSQCPERNTEAFF. The CDR3 region has the DNA TGCGCCAGCAGTCAATGTCCAGAAAGGAACACTGAAGCTTTCTTT. The chain links TRBV23-1 to TRBJ1-1; unclear D gene. TRBV23-1 is noted as an ORF with a role that remains uncertain. CDR3 length equals 15 residues. Deletions cut 1 base from V and 1 base from J, with 10 bases between.

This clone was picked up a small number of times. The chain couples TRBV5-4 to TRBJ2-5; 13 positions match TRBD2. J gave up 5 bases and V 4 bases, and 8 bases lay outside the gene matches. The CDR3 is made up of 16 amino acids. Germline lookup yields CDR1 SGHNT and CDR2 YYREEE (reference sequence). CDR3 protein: CASSLGLAGAGETQYF. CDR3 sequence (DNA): TGTGCCAGCAGCCTAGGACTAGCGGGAGCTGGTGAGACCCAGTACTTC.

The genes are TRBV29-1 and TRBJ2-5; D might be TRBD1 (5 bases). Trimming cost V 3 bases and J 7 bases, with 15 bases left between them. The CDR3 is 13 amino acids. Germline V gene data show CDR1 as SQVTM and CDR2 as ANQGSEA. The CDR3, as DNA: TGCAGCGTTGAGTATAGCAGGGTGGGGACCCAGTACTTC. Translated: CSVEYSRVGTQYF.

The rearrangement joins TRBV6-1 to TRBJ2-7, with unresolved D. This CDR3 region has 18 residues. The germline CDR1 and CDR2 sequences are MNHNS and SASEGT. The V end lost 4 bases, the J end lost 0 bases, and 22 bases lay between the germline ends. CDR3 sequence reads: CASSVSSPLTATSYEQYF. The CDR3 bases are TGTGCCAGCAGTGTCAGCTCACCCCTTACTGCTACCTCCTACGAGCAGTACTTC.

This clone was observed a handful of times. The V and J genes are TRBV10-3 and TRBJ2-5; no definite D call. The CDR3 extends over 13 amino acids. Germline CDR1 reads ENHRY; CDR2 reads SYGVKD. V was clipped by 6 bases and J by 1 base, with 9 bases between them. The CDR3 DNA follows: TGTGCCATCAGAGACGGTGTCCAAGAGACCCAGTACTTC. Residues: CAIRDGVQETQYF.

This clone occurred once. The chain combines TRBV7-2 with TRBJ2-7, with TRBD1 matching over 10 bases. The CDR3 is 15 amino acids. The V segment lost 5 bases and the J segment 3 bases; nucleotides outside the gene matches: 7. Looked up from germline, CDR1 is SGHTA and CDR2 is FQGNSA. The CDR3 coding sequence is TGTGCCAGCAGCCGAGCCGGACAGGGGGGCTACGAGCAGTACGTC. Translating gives CASSRAGQGGYEQYV.

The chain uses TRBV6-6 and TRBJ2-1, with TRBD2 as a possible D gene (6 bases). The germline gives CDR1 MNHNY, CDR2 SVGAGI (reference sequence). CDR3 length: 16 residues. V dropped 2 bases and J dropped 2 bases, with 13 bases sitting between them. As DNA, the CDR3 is TGTGCCAGCAGTTACCGCCCGGGAGAACCCTACAATGAGCAGTTCTTC. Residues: CASSYRPGEPYNEQFF.

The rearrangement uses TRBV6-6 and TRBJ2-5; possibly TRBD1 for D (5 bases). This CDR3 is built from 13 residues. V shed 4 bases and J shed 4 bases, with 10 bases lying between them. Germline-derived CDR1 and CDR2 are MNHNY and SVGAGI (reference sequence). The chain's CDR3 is CASSSTGAETQYF. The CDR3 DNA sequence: TGTGCCAGCAGTTCAACAGGAGCAGAGACCCAGTACTTC.

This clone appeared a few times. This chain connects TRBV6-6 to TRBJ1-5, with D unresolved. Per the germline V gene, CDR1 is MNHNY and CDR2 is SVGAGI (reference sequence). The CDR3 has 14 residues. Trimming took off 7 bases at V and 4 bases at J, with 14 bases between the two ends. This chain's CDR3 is CASTTGGYNQPQHF. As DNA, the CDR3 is TGTGCCAGCACCACCGGCGGGTATAATCAGCCCCAGCATTTT.

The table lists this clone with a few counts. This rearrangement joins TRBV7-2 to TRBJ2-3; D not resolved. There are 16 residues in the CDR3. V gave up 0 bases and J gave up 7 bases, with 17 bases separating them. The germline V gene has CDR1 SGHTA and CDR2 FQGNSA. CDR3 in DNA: TGTGCCAGCAGCTTAGCAGGTCCGGCAAATCTTAATACGCAGTATTTT. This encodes CASSLAGPANLNTQYF. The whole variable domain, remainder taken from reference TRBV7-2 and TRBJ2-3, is GAGVSQSPSNKVTEKGKDVELRCDPISGHTALYWYRQSLGQGLEFLIYFQGNSAPDKSGLPSDRFSAERTGGSVSTLTIQRTQQEDSAVYLCASSLAGPANLNTQYFGPGTRLTVL.

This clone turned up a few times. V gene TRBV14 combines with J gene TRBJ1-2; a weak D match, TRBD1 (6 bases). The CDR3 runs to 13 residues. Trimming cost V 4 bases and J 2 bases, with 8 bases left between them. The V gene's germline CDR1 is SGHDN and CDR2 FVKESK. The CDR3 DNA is TGTGCCAGCAGCCGTGACAGGAACTATGGCTACACCTTC. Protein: CASSRDRNYGYTF. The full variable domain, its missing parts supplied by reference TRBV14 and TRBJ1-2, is EAGVTQFPSHSVIEKGQTVTLRCDPISGHDNLYWYRRVMGKEIKFLLHFVKESKQDESGMPNNRFLAERTGGTYSTLKVQPAELEDSGVYFCASSRDRNYGYTFGSGTRLTVV.

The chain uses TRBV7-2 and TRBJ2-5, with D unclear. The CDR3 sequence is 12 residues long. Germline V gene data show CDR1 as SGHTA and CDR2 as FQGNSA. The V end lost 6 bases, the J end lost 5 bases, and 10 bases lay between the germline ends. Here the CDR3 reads CASSIGRETQYF. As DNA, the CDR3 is TGTGCCAGCAGTATAGGTCGGGAGACCCAGTACTTC.

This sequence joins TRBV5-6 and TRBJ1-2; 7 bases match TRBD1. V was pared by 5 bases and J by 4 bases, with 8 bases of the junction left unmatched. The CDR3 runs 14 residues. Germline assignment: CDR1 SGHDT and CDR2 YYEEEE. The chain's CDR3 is CASSYGTATYGYTF. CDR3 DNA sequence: TGTGCCAGCAGTTACGGGACAGCCACCTATGGCTACACCTTC.

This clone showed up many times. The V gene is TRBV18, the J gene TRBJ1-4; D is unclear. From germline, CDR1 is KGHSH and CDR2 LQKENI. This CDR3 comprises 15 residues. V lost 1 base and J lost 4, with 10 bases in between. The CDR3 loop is CASSPLNRDNEKLFF. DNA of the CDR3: TGTGCCAGCTCACCACTAAATAGGGATAATGAAAAACTGTTTTTT.

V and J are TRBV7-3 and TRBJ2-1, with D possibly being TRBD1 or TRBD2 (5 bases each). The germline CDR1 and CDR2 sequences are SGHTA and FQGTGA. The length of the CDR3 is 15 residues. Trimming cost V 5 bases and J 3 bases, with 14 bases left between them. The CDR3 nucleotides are TGTGCCAGCAGCCCTTACGGGGCTGTCTACAATGAGCAGTTCTTC. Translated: CASSPYGAVYNEQFF.

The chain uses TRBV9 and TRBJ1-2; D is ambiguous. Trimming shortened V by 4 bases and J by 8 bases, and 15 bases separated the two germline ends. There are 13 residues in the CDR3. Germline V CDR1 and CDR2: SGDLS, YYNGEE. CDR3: CASSQSHYSGYTF. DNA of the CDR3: TGTGCCAGCAGCCAATCCCATTACTCCGGCTACACCTTC.

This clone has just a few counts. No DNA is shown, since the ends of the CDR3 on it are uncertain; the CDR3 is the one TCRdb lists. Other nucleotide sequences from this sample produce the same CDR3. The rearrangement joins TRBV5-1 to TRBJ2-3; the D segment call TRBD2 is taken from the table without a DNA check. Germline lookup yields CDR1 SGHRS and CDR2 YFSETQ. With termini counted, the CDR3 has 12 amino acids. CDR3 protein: CASSSSGDTQYF.